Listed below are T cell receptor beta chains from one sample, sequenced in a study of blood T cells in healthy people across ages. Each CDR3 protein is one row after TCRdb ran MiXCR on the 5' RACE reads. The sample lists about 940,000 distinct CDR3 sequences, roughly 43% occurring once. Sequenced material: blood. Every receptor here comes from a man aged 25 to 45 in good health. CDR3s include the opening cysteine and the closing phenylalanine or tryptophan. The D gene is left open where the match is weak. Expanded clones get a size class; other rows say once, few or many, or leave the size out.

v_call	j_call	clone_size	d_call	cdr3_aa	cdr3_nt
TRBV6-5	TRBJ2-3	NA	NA	CASASSYADTQYF	TGTGCCAGCGCTAGCTCCTATGCAGATACGCAGTATTTT
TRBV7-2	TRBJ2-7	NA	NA	CASSLARTGWSSYGQYF	TGTGCCAGCAGCTTAGCCCGAACAGGGTGGTCCTCCTACGGGCAGTACTTC
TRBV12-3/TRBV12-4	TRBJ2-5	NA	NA	CASRVRAETQYF	TGTGCCAGCAGGGTCCGAGCCGAGACCCAGTACTTC
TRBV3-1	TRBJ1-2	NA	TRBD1	CAIWTGNGYTF	TGTGCCATCTGGACAGGGAATGGCTACACCTTC
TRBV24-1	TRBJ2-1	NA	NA	CATSGPVTNEQFF	TGTGCCACCAGTGGTCCTGTAACTAATGAGCAGTTCTTC
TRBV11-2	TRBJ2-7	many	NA	CASSVGHSSYEQYF	TGTGCCAGCAGCGTTGGACATAGCTCCTACGAGCAGTACTTC
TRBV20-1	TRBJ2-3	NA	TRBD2	CSASGGKSTDTQYF	TGCAGTGCTAGCGGGGGGAAGAGCACAGATACGCAGTATTTT
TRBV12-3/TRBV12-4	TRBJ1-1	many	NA	CASSPHRASGTEAFF	TGTGCCAGCAGCCCACACAGGGCTTCGGGCACTGAAGCTTTCTTT
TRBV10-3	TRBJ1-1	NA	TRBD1	CATSGTVNTEAFF	TGTGCCACCTCTGGGACAGTTAACACTGAAGCTTTCTTT
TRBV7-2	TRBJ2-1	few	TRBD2	CASSGLLAGENEQFF	TGTGCCAGCAGCGGACTGCTAGCGGGGGAAAATGAGCAGTTCTTC
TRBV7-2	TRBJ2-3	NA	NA	CASRPPGLGTLTQYF	TGTGCCAGCAGGCCCCCGGGACTTGGGACGCTTACGCAGTATTTT
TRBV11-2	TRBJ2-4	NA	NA	CASSLARVAKNIQYF	TGTGCCAGCAGCTTAGCCAGAGTAGCCAAAAACATTCAGTACTTC
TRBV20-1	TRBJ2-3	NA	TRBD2	CSAPTSGRTYHRTDTQYF	TGCAGTGCCCCGACTAGCGGGAGGACTTATCACCGCACAGATACGCAGTATTTT
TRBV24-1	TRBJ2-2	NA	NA	CATSVLATGELFF	TGTGCCACCAGTGTCTTGGCCACCGGGGAGCTGTTTTTT
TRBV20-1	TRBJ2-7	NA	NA	CSGQGVDHEQYF	TGCAGTGGTCAGGGAGTAGACCACGAGCAGTACTTC
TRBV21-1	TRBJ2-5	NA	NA	CASSKGVGGETQYF	TGTGCCAGCAGCAAAGGAGTTGGGGGAGAGACCCAGTACTTC
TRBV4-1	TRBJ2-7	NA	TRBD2	CASSPTSGGALDYEQYF	TGCGCCAGCAGCCCGACTAGCGGGGGGGCCTTAGACTACGAGCAGTACTTC
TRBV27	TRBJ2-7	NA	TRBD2	CASSLSGGALYEQYF	TGTGCCAGCAGTTTGAGCGGGGGGGCCCTCTACGAACAGTACTTC
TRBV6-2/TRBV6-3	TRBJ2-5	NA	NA	CASRYANSQETQYF	TGTGCCAGCAGGTATGCAAACTCCCAGGAGACCCAGTACTTC
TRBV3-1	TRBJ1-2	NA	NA	CASSHRTELPLYGYTF	TGTGCCAGCAGCCACAGGACAGAATTACCTCTATATGGCTACACCTTC
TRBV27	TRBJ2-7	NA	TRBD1	CASSRDRTGTVSEQYF	TGTGCCAGCAGCCGAGACCGAACCGGGACAGTTAGCGAGCAGTACTTC
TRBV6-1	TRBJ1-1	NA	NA	CASSGGDHEIFSTEAFF	TGTGCCAGCAGTGGGGGGGACCACGAGATTTTCAGCACTGAAGCTTTCTTT
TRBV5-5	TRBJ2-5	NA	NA	CASSWQTGETQYF	TGTGCCAGCAGCTGGCAGACTGGCGAGACCCAGTACTTC
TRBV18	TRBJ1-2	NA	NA	CAIPPSRIVWGYGYTF	TGTGCCATCCCACCAAGTCGTATTGTCTGGGGGTATGGCTACACCTTC